This is a list of T cell receptor beta chains from one sample in a study of T cells expressing NK-cell markers. TCRdb derives one entry per CDR3 protein from the 5' RACE reads, leaving out DNA. Its listing shows 160,000 or so distinct CDR3 sequences. Sample: blood T cells: a sorted CD56 or NKG2C T cell subset, CD4+ or CD8+ T cells, or bulk PBMC T cells (not recorded which). All receptors derive from a woman between 18 and 75 years old in good health. CDR3s include the opening cysteine and the closing phenylalanine or tryptophan.

V gene: TRBV4-2
J gene: TRBJ2-1
CDR3 protein: CASSPEEGNEQFF

V gene: TRBV5-1
J gene: TRBJ1-2
CDR3 protein: CASTPGQGDANYGYTF

V gene: TRBV12-3/TRBV12-4
J gene: TRBJ1-2
CDR3 protein: CASSLVQGAGGYTF

V gene: TRBV6-2/TRBV6-3
J gene: TRBJ2-7
CDR3 protein: CASSYPRNSYEQYF

V gene: TRBV10-3
J gene: TRBJ1-4
CDR3 protein: CAITAGTGVASEKLFF

V gene: TRBV5-1
J gene: TRBJ2-1
CDR3 protein: CASSLGSGGYNEQFF

V gene: TRBV18
J gene: TRBJ1-2
CDR3 protein: CASRGFADGYTF

V gene: TRBV20-1
J gene: TRBJ2-7
CDR3 protein: CSAPARALAGDEQYF

V gene: TRBV4-1
J gene: TRBJ1-2
CDR3 protein: CASSQPGTVSYGYTF

V gene: TRBV6-2/TRBV6-3
J gene: TRBJ2-7
CDR3 protein: CASSWDVRTYEQYF

V gene: TRBV10-3
J gene: TRBJ2-1
CDR3 protein: CAISDRQGGGEQFF

V gene: TRBV6-2/TRBV6-3
J gene: TRBJ2-7
CDR3 protein: CASRTAGVAYEQYF

V gene: TRBV15
J gene: TRBJ2-5
CDR3 protein: CATSTSRTSGVLQETQYF

V gene: TRBV6-1
J gene: TRBJ2-1
CDR3 protein: CASSVAGGGNNEQFF

V gene: TRBV20-1
J gene: TRBJ2-1
CDR3 protein: CRAAGGPFNEQFF

V gene: TRBV3-1
J gene: TRBJ2-1
CDR3 protein: CASSSGLARRGEQFF

V gene: TRBV5-1
J gene: TRBJ2-3
CDR3 protein: CASTTSTDTQYF